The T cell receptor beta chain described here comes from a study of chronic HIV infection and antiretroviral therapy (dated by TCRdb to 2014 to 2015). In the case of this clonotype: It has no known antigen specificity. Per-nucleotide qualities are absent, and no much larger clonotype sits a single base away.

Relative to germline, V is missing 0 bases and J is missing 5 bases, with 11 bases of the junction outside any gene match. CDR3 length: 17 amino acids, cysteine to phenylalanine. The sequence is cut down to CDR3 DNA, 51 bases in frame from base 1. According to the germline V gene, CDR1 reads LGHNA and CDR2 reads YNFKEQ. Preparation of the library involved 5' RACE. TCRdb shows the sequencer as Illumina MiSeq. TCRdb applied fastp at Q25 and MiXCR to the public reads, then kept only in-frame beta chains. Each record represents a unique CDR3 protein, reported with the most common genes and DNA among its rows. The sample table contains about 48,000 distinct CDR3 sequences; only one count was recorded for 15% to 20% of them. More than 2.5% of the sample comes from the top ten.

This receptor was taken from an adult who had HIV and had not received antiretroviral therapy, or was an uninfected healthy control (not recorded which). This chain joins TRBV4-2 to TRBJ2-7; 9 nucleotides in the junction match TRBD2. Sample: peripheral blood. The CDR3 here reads CASSQDPGREGVNEQYF. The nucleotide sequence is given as TGTGCCAGCAGCCAAGATCCGGGGCGGGAGGGCGTGAACGAGCAGTACTTC.